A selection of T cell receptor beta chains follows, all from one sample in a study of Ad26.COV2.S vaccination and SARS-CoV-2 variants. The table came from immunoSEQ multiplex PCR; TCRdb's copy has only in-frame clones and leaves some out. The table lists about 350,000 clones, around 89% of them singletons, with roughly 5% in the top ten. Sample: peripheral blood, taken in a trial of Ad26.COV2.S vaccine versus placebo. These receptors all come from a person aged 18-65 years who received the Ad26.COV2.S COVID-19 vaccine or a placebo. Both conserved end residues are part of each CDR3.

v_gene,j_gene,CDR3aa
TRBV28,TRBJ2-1,CASSFLLAGSQDADNEQFF
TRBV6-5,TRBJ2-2,CASSLDTFANTGELFF
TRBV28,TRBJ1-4,CASSPTGGVEKLFF
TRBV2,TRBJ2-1,CASSLQLDGFTFF
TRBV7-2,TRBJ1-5,CASSLGSGGSEPQHF
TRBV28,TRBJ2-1,CASSFSAGAHEQFF
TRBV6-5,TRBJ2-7,CASSYLGGEQYF
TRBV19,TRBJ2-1,CASSRASEYNEQFF
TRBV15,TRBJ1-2,CATSRDAGALYGYTF
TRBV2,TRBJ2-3,CASSELTGITDTQYF
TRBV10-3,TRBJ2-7,CAIRGAGTTYEQYF
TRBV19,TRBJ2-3,CASRDLNPDTQYF
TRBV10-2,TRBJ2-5,CASTVQGARETQYF
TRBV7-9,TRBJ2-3,CASSLWQGAGDTQYF
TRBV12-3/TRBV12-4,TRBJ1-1,CASSLDGATEAFF
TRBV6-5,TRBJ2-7,CASSFRGTGGHEQYF